The rows below give T cell receptor beta chains drawn from one sample of a study of cytomegalovirus exposure and HLA in healthy donors. This table comes from immunoSEQ multiplex PCR, and its TCRdb copy is limited to in-frame clones, with some not included. The data contain about 180,000 clones, approximately 80% of them singletons. Sequenced: PBMCs. These receptors were collected from a young man in good health and CMV-seronegative. The CDR3 runs from the conserved cysteine through the conserved F or W. D genes are given only for firm matches. Some rows have no size entry. The others give once, few or many, or a class for an expanded clone.

V	J	size	D	DNA	CDR3
TRBV27	TRBJ2-1	-	TRBD2	TGTGCCAGCAGTTTATCCGGGGTAGCGGGGTTGGGCGAGCAGTTCTTC	CASSLSGVAGLGEQFF
TRBV5-1	TRBJ2-4	-	TRBD1	TGCGCCAGCAGTCCGGACAGGGTCAAAAACATTCAGTACTTC	CASSPDRVKNIQYF
TRBV28	TRBJ1-1	-	TRBD1	TGTGCCAGCAGTCCAAGGCACCGGGACAGGGGAGTCGGGGCTTTCTTT	CASSPRHRDRGVGAFF
TRBV28	TRBJ1-1	-	-	TGTGCCAGCAGTGCACAGGGTCTACGGGCTTTCTTT	CASSAQGLRAFF
TRBV5-1	TRBJ1-1	-	-	TGCGCCAGCAGCATCCAGGCGGGGGGGCGCACTGAAGCTTTCTTT	CASSIQAGGRTEAFF
TRBV28	TRBJ1-5	-	-	TGTGCCAGCAGTACTCCTTCCGGGAGTCAGCCCCAGCATTTT	CASSTPSGSQPQHF
TRBV5-1	TRBJ1-2	-	-	TGCGCCAGCAGCTTGGGACAGCCGTACCCGGGCTACACCTTC	CASSLGQPYPGYTF
TRBV2	TRBJ2-5	-	-	TGTGCCAGCAGTGTCGAAGCCCAAGAGACCCAGTACTTC	CASSVEAQETQYF
TRBV28	TRBJ1-2	once	TRBD1	TGTGCCAGCGCTTCGGGACAGGGCTATGGCTACACCTTC	CASASGQGYGYTF
TRBV30	TRBJ1-1	once	-	TGTGCCTGGAAAGGTATCAGGGTACGCACTGAAGCTTTCTTT	CAWKGIRVRTEAFF
TRBV7-9	TRBJ2-1	-	TRBD1	TGTGCCAGCAGACGGACAGGGGGCTTCAATGAGCAGTTCTTC	CASRRTGGFNEQFF
TRBV28	TRBJ2-4	-	TRBD2	TGTGCCAGCAGCGGACTAGCGTCACAAGCCAAAAACATTCAGTACTTC	CASSGLASQAKNIQYF
TRBV2	TRBJ2-7	-	-	TGTGCCAGCAGCCGCCCACAGGACTCCTACGAGCAGTACTTC	CASSRPQDSYEQYF
TRBV2	TRBJ1-5	-	TRBD1	TGTGCCAGCAGGAAAACAGGGGCCAATCAGCCCCAGCATTTT	CASRKTGANQPQHF
TRBV11-3	TRBJ2-6	few	TRBD1	TGTGCCAGCAGCAAAACAGGGGCTGGGGCCAACGTCCTGACTTTC	CASSKTGAGANVLTF
TRBV9	TRBJ2-3	-	TRBD1	TGTGCCAGCAGCGTAGGGGTGGGACAGGCGGGAGATACGCAGTATTTT	CASSVGVGQAGDTQYF
TRBV9	TRBJ2-2	-	TRBD2	TGTGCCACCAGCCCTAGCGGGAGTGGCGGGGAGCTGTTTTTT	CATSPSGSGGELFF
TRBV28	TRBJ1-2	-	TRBD1	TGTGCCAGCAGTTTTGACCGGACAGGGGATAGAGACTATGGCTACACCTTC	CASSFDRTGDRDYGYTF
TRBV12-5	TRBJ2-1	-	TRBD2	TGTGCTAGTGGTTTGCCCCGGCTAGCGGGGGGGCAAAATGAGCAGTTCTTC	CASGLPRLAGGQNEQFF
TRBV6-1	TRBJ1-2	-	TRBD1	TGTGCCAGCAGTGAGGGACAGGGGGCTCGTGGCTACACCTTC	CASSEGQGARGYTF
TRBV2	TRBJ2-7	-	TRBD2	TGTGCCAGCAGTGGGACTAGCGGTCCCCTGAGCTCCTACGAGCAGTACTTC	CASSGTSGPLSSYEQYF
TRBV10-3	TRBJ1-2	-	TRBD1	TGTGCCATCAGTGGGGGGCAGGGGGCTACGGATGGCTACACCTTC	CAISGGQGATDGYTF